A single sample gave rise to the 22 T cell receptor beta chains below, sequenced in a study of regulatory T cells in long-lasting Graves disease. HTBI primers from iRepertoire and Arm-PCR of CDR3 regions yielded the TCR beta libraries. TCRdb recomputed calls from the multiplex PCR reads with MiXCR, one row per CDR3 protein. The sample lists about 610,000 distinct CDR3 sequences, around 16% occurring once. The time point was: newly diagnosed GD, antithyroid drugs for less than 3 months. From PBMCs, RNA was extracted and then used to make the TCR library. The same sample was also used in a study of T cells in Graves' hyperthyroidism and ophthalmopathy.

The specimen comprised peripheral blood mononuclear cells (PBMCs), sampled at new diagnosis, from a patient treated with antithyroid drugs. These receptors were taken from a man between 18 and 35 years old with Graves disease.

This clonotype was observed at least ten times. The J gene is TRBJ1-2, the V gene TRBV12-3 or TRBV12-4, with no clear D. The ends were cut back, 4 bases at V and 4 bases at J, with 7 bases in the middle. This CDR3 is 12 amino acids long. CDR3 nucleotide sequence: TGTGCCAGCAGTTCGGGCATCTATGGCTACACCTTC. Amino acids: CASSSGIYGYTF.

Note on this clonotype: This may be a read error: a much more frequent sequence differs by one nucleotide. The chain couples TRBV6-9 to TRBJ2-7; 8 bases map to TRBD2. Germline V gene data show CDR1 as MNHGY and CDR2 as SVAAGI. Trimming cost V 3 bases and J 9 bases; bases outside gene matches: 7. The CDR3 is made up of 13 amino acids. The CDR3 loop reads CASSYGREDRQYF. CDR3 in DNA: TGTGCCAGCAGTTACGGGCGGGAGGACCGGCAGTACTTC.

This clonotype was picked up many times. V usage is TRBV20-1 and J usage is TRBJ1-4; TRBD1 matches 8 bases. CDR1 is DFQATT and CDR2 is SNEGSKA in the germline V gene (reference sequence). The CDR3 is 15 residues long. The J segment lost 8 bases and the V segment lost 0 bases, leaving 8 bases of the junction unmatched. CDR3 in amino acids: CSARDLRGQREKLFF. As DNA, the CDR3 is TGCAGTGCTAGAGATCTCAGGGGGCAACGCGAAAAACTGTTTTTT.

CDR3 loop: CASTPSRFTYEQYF. The CDR3 DNA sequence: TGTGCCAGCACCCCGTCCAGGTTCACCTACGAGCAGTACTTC. This chain connects TRBV5-5 to TRBJ2-7, with D unresolved. The V end was cut by 6 bases, the J end by 2 bases, with 15 bases between. CDR3 length: 14 amino acids. The V gene's germline CDR1 is SGHKS and CDR2 YYEKEE (reference sequence).

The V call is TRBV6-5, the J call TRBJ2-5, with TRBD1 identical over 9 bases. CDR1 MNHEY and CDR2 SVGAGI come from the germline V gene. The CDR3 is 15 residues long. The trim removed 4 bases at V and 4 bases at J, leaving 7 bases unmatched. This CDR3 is CASSSHTGGRETQYF. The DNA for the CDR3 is TGTGCCAGCAGTTCCCATACAGGGGGCAGAGAGACCCAGTACTTC.

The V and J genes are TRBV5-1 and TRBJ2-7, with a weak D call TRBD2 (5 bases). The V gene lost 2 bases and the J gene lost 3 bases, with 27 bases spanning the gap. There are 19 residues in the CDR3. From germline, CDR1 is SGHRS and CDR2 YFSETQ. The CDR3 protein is CASSLGPSEGGAPGYEQYF. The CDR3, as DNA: TGCGCCAGCAGCTTAGGGCCGAGCGAAGGAGGAGCCCCGGGCTACGAGCAGTACTTC.

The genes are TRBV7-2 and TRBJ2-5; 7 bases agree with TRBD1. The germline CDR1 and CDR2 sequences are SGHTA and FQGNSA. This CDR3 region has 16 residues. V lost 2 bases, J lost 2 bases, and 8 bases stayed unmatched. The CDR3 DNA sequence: TGTGCCAGCAGCTTATGGGGTGGGGACAGACAAGAGACCCAGTACTTC. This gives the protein CASSLWGGDRQETQYF.

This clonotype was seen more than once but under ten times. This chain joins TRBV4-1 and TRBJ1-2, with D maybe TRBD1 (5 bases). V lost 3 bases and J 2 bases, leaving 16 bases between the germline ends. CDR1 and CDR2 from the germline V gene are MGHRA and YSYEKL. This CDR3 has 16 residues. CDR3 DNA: TGCGCCAGCAGCCAGCCGGGACGGACAAGGAACTATGGCTACACCTTC. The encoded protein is CASSQPGRTRNYGYTF.

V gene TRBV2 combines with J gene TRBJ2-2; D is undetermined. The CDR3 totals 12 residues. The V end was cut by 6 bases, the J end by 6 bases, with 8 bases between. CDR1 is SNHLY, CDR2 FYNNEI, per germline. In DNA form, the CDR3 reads TGTGCCAGCAGAGGCCTGCCCGGGGAGCTGTTTTTT. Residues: CASRGLPGELFF.

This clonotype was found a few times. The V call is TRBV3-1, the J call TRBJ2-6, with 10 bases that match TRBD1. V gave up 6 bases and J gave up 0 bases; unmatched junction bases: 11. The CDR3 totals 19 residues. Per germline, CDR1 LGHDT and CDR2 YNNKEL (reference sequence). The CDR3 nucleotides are TGTGCCAGCAGTCTTGACCGGACAGGGGGGAGCTCTGGGGCCAACGTCCTGACTTTC. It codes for CASSLDRTGGSSGANVLTF.

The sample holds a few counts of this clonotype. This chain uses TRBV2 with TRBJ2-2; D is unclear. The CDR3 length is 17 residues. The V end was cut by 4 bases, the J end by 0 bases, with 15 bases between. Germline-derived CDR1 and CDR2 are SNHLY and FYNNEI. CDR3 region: CASSAELERANTGELFF. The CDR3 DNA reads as TGTGCCAGCAGTGCCGAATTAGAAAGAGCGAACACCGGGGAGCTGTTTTTT.

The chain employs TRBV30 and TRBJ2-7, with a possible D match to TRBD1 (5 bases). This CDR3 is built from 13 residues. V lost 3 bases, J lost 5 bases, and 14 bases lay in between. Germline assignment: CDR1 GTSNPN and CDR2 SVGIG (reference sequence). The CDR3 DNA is TGTGCCTGGAGCGTCATGCAGGGCCACGAGCAGTACTTC. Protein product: CAWSVMQGHEQYF.

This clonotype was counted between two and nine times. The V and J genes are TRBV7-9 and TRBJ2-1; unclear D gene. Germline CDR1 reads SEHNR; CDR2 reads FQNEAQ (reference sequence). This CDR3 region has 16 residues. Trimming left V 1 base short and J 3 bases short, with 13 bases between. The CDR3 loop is CASSLVAARLYNEQFF. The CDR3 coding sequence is TGTGCCAGCAGCTTAGTGGCCGCTAGGCTCTACAATGAGCAGTTCTTC.

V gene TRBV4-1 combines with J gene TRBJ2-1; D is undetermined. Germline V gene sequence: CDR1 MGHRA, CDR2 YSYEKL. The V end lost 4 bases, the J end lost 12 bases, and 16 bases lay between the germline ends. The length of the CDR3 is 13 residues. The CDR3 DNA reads TGCGCCAGCAGCCGCTCAAACCCCTTGGCGCAGTTCTTC. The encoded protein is CASSRSNPLAQFF.

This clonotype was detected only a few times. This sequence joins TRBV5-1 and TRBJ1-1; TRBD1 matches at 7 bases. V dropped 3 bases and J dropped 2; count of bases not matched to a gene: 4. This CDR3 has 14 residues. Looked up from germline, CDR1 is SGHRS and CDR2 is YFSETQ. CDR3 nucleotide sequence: TGCGCCAGCAGCTACCGACAGGGAAACACTGAAGCTTTCTTT. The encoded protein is CASSYRQGNTEAFF. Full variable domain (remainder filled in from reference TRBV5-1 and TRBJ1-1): KAGVTQTPRYLIKTRGQQVTLSCSPISGHRSVSWYQQTPGQGLQFLFEYFSETQRNKGNFPGRFSGRQFSNSRSEMNVSTLELGDSALYLCASSYRQGNTEAFFGQGTRLTVV.

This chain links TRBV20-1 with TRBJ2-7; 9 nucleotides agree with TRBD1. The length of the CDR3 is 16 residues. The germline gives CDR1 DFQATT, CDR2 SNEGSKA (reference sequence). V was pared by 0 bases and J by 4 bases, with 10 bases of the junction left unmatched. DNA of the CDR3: TGCAGTGCTAGAGAGGCCGGGAACAGGGGGCTGTACGAGCAGTACTTC. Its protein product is CSAREAGNRGLYEQYF.

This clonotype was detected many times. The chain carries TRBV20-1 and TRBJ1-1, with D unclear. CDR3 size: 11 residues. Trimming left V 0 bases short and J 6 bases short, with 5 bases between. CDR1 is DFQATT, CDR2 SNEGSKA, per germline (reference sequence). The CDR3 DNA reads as TGCAGTGCTAGAGATCCCCCTGAAGCTTTCTTT. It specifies CSARDPPEAFF.

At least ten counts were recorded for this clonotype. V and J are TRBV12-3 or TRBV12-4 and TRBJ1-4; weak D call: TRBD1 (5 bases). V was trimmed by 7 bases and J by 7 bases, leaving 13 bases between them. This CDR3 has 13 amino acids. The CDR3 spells CASKWGGLEKLFF. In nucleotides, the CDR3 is TGTGCCAGCAAATGGGGCGGACTTGAAAAACTGTTTTTT.

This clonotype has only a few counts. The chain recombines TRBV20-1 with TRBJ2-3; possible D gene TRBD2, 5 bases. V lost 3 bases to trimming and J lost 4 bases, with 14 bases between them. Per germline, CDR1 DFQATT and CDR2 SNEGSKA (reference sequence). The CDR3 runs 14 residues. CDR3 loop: CSARLLARADTQYF. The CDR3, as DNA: TGCAGTGCTAGGCTTCTCGCGAGGGCAGATACGCAGTATTTT.

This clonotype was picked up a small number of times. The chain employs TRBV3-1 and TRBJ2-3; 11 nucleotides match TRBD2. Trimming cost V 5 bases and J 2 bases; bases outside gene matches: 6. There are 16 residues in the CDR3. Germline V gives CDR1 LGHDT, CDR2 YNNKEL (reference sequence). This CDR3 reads CASSKPGLAVTDTQYF. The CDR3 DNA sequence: TGTGCCAGCAGCAAACCGGGACTAGCGGTCACAGATACGCAGTATTTT.

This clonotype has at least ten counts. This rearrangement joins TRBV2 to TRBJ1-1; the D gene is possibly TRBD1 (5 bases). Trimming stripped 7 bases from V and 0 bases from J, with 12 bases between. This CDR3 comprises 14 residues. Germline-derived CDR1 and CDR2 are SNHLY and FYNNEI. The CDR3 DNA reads TGTGCCAGCACCCCGGGAGGGGTGAACACTGAAGCTTTCTTT. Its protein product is CASTPGGVNTEAFF.

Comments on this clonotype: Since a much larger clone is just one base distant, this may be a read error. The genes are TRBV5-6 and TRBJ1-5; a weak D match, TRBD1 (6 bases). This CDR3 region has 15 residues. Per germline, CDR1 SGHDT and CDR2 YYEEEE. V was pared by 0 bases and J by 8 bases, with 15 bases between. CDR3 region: CASSLGAGVSKPQHF. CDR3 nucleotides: TGTGCCAGCAGCTTGGGGGCAGGGGTTAGCAAGCCCCAGCATTTT.